The 2 T cell receptor beta chains in this list originate from one sample, sequenced in a study of blood T cell repertoires in COVID-19. The data were produced by immunoSEQ multiplex PCR, yet TCRdb's version contains in-frame clones alone and is incomplete. The sample consists of about 270,000 clones, under 90% of them appearing once. What was sequenced was peripheral blood. Receptors originate from a woman aged 60-70 years with active or convalescent COVID-19.

This chain uses TRBV6-1 with TRBJ1-2; maybe TRBD1 (5 bases). Between the trimmed V and J ends, which lost 2 bases and 12 bases, there was a span of 16 bases. This CDR3 has 13 amino acids. Germline V CDR1 and CDR2: MNHNS, SASEGT. In DNA form, the CDR3 reads TGTGCCAGCAGTGAATCTCCAACAGGTGGAAACACCTTC. Its protein product is CASSESPTGGNTF.

This clone has more than one count but fewer than ten. This sequence joins TRBV11-1 and TRBJ2-5; D is possibly TRBD1 (5 bases). There are 15 residues in the CDR3. Per germline, CDR1 SGHAT and CDR2 FQDESV (reference sequence). The ends were cut back, 5 bases at V and 1 base at J, with 14 bases in the middle. CDR3 residues: CASSPSGQLQETQYF. The DNA for the CDR3 is TGTGCCAGCAGCCCTTCCGGACAACTCCAAGAGACCCAGTACTTC.